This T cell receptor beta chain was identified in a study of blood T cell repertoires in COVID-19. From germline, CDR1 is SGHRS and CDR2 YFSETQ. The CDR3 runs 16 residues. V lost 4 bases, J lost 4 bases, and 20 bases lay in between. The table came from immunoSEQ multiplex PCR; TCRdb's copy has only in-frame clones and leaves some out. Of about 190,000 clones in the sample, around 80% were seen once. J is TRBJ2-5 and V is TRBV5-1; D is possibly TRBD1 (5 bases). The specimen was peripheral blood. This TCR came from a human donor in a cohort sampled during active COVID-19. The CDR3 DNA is TGCGCCAGCAGCCGTAGACAGCCGGCCCGCCTAGAGACCCAGTACTTC. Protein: CASSRRQPARLETQYF.